The 18 T cell receptor beta chains presented below share a single source sample, sequenced in a study of CD8+CD57+ T cells in acquired aplastic anemia. Whoever was chosen for sequencing had shown CD8+CD57+ cell expansion by flow cytometry. CDR3 and TCR beta VDJ profiling relied on genomic DNA as the template. TCRdb itself ran the reads through MiXCR, one entry per CDR3 protein. The sample shows around 430,000 distinct CDR3 sequences, around 30% of them seen only once. Specimen: sorted CD4+, CD8+, or CD8+CD57+ T cells (not recorded which) from PBMCs. These receptors originate from a human donor with aplastic anemia.

The chain joins TRBV19 to TRBJ1-2; D is undetermined. V was cut by 4 bases and J by 9 bases, with 15 bases left in between. This CDR3 comprises 13 residues. CDR1 is LNHDA and CDR2 is SQIVND in the germline V gene (reference sequence). Here the CDR3 DNA reads TGTGCCAGTAGTACCCCCGACCGGGTTAGCTACACCTTC. This sequence encodes CASSTPDRVSYTF.

This clonotype has a handful of counts. The chain uses TRBV11-1 and TRBJ2-3, with D possibly matching TRBD1 (5 bases). Trimming stripped 2 bases from V and 2 bases from J, with 14 bases between. The CDR3 is made up of 16 amino acids. Germline-derived CDR1 and CDR2 are SGHAT and FQDESV (reference sequence). The CDR3 region is CASSLSPGMTTDTQYF. CDR3 DNA sequence: TGTGCCAGCAGCTTAAGCCCAGGGATGACCACAGATACGCAGTATTTT.

This clonotype was detected many times. V and J are TRBV6-5 and TRBJ1-6; D call uncertain. The V gene lost 2 bases and the J gene lost 8 bases, with 4 bases spanning the gap. The germline V gene encodes CDR1 MNHEY and CDR2 SVGAGI. The CDR3 contains 12 residues. The CDR3 DNA reads as TGTGCCAGCAGTTACATTGATTCACCCCTCCACTTT. It is translated as CASSYIDSPLHF.

This chain's CDR3 is CASSFNTLYGYTF. Here the CDR3 DNA reads TGCGCCAGCAGCTTCAACACCCTCTATGGCTACACCTTC. The chain is built from TRBV5-1 and TRBJ1-2; D ambiguous. V gave up 2 bases and J gave up 4 bases, with 9 bases separating them. This CDR3 is 13 amino acids long. Germline values: CDR1 SGHRS, CDR2 YFSETQ.

The chain couples TRBV10-2 to TRBJ2-5; 7 bases map to TRBD2. CDR1 is WSHSY, CDR2 SAAADI, per germline. Trimming removed 6 bases from V and 4 bases from J; junction bases left unmatched: 5. CDR3 length: 13 amino acids. CDR3 loop: CASRGGRSETQYF. CDR3 DNA: TGCGCCAGCAGGGGGGGGAGATCAGAGACCCAGTACTTC.

This clonotype has only a few counts. This chain connects TRBV12-3 or TRBV12-4 to TRBJ2-7, with 7 nucleotides matching TRBD1. The J segment lost 1 base and the V segment lost 10 bases, leaving 13 bases of the junction unmatched. The CDR3 has 15 amino acids. The CDR3 loop reads CATRSGTESSYEQYF. CDR3 DNA sequence: TGTGCCACCCGATCCGGGACAGAGTCTTCCTACGAGCAGTACTTC.

V gene TRBV29-1 combines with J gene TRBJ2-7; 7 bases align to TRBD1. This CDR3 is built from 14 residues. J gave up 1 base and V 0 bases, and 3 bases lay outside the gene matches. Looked up from germline, CDR1 is SQVTM and CDR2 is ANQGSEA. Here the CDR3 reads CSVEDRGLSYEQYF. Here the CDR3 DNA reads TGCAGCGTTGAAGACAGGGGGTTATCCTACGAGCAGTACTTC.

This clonotype was picked up a small number of times. This chain uses TRBV6-1 with TRBJ2-4, with 7 bases identical to TRBD1. The CDR3 spans 13 residues. Trimming removed 4 bases from V and 6 bases from J; junction bases left unmatched: 3. Germline V lookup: CDR1 MNHNS, CDR2 SASEGT. CDR3 residues: CASSGQGRNIQYF. The CDR3 nucleotides are TGTGCCAGCAGTGGACAGGGAAGAAACATTCAGTACTTC.

The gene calls are TRBV20-1 and TRBJ2-5; D may be TRBD2 (6 bases). The CDR3 length is 13 residues. V lost 4 bases and J 3 bases, leaving 12 bases between the germline ends. The germline CDR1 and CDR2 sequences are DFQATT and SNEGSKA (reference sequence). CDR3 residues: CSANWRAKETQYF. DNA for the CDR3: TGCAGTGCTAATTGGAGGGCCAAAGAGACCCAGTACTTC.

As DNA, the CDR3 is TGTGCCAGCAGCTTCCCGGGGGGAGGCGGGGACACTGAAGCTTTCTTT. Amino acid sequence: CASSFPGGGGDTEAFF. The chain recombines TRBV5-4 with TRBJ1-1, with D perhaps TRBD1 (5 bases). Looked up from germline, CDR1 is SGHNT and CDR2 is YYREEE (reference sequence). The CDR3 has 16 amino acids. Trimming took 2 bases from V and 3 from J, leaving 17 bases between them.

The chain employs TRBV5-1 and TRBJ1-4, with a weak D call TRBD1 (6 bases). Trimming removed 2 bases from V and 6 bases from J, with 11 bases in between. The CDR3 totals 14 residues. CDR1 and CDR2 (germline): SGHRS, YFSETQ. The chain's CDR3 is CASSFGGQYEKLFF. The CDR3 DNA follows: TGCGCCAGCAGCTTCGGGGGGCAGTATGAAAAACTGTTTTTT.

The chain joins TRBV11-2 to TRBJ1-6, with a weak D call TRBD1 (6 bases). Trimming shortened V by 5 bases and J by 4 bases, and 18 bases separated the two germline ends. Germline loops: CDR1 SGHAT, CDR2 FQNNGV. The CDR3 consists of 17 residues. This chain's CDR3 is CASSRGQTGVYNSPLHF. The CDR3, as DNA: TGTGCCAGCAGCCGCGGACAGACCGGAGTGTATAATTCACCCCTCCACTTT.

This clonotype was detected many times. The J gene is TRBJ2-7, the V gene TRBV24-1, with 10 bases aligning to TRBD1. The V gene's germline CDR1 is KGHDR and CDR2 SFDVKD. The trim removed 6 bases at V and 2 bases at J, leaving 3 bases unmatched. The CDR3 is made up of 14 amino acids. CDR3 nucleotide sequence: TGTGCCACCAGTTCCGGACAGGGGGCCTACGAGCAGTACTTC. Amino acid sequence: CATSSGQGAYEQYF.

The sample holds many counts of this clonotype. The chain combines TRBV2 with TRBJ1-2; D not resolved. Germline loops: CDR1 SNHLY, CDR2 FYNNEI. The CDR3 length is 13 residues. V was cut by 1 base and J by 2 bases, with 5 bases left in between. The CDR3 DNA reads TGTGCCAGCAGTGAAGTCAAGAACTATGGCTACACCTTC. Residues: CASSEVKNYGYTF.

Here the CDR3 reads CASSDSGQGRGYEQYF. CDR3 DNA: TGTGCCAGCAGTGATTCGGGACAGGGCCGGGGCTACGAGCAGTACTTC. The chain employs TRBV25-1 and TRBJ2-7, with 9 bases that match TRBD1. J lost 3 bases, V lost 3 bases, and 9 bases had no gene match. The length of the CDR3 is 16 residues. CDR1 and CDR2 (germline): MGHDK, SYGVNS.

This clonotype has ten or more counts. V gene TRBV7-2 combines with J gene TRBJ1-3; D gene uncertain. The CDR3 loop spans 14 amino acids. Germline V gives CDR1 SGHTA, CDR2 FQGNSA. V was cut by 3 bases and J by 0 bases, with 6 bases left in between. The CDR3 sequence is CASSLGDSGNTIYF. CDR3 sequence (DNA): TGTGCCAGCAGCTTGGGTGACTCTGGAAACACCATATATTTT.

The chain joins TRBV7-6 to TRBJ2-1; 12 nucleotides match TRBD2. The V segment lost 6 bases and the J segment 5 bases; nucleotides outside the gene matches: 14. The germline V gene has CDR1 SGHVS and CDR2 FNYEAQ. The CDR3 is 18 amino acids. The CDR3 here is CASSEWASGRGADNEQFF. As DNA, the CDR3 is TGTGCCAGCAGTGAATGGGCTAGCGGGAGGGGCGCGGACAATGAGCAGTTCTTC.

This clonotype was observed once. The junction departs from germline at one end; a sequencing error may be responsible. The chain links TRBV4-1 to TRBJ2-7; 9 bases fit TRBD2. CDR1 is MGHRA and CDR2 is YSYEKL in the germline V gene. This CDR3 is built from 15 residues. The DNA for the CDR3 is TGCGTCAGCAGCCAAGAGGCGGGGGGGCTCTACGAGCAGTACTTC. Translation: CVSSQEAGGLYEQYF.